These T cell receptor beta chains were read from a single sample in a study of blood T cell repertoires in COVID-19. Assay: immunoSEQ multiplex PCR; the TCRdb copy retains only in-frame clones and omits some. The sample shows roughly 340,000 clones, 80% to 90% of them seen only once. Sequencing input: PBMCs or T cells enriched from blood (not recorded which). Receptors originate from a man younger than 35 who had recovered from COVID-19. Each CDR3 is given with its conserved first and last residue. A D gene is named only where the DNA matches it firmly. Some rows mark clone size as missing; the rest say once, few, many or name a class of expanded clone.

cdr3_nt: TGTGCCAGCAGCCGGGGGGACGAGCAGTACTTC; cdr3_aa: CASSRGDEQYF; j_call: TRBJ2-7; clone_size: NA; v_call: TRBV3-1/TRBV3-2; d_call: NA
cdr3_nt: TGTGCCAGCAGTCCTAGACGGCTCAATCAGCCCCAGCATTTT; cdr3_aa: CASSPRRLNQPQHF; j_call: TRBJ1-5; clone_size: NA; v_call: TRBV28; d_call: NA
cdr3_nt: TGCAGTTCAGGGTGGAACCGGTTGGAGCAGTACTTC; cdr3_aa: CSSGWNRLEQYF; j_call: TRBJ2-7; clone_size: NA; v_call: TRBV29-1; d_call: NA
cdr3_nt: TGTGCCAGCAGCCCACTTACAGGGGGCTCTCTTAACTATGGCTACACCTTC; cdr3_aa: CASSPLTGGSLNYGYTF; j_call: TRBJ1-2; clone_size: NA; v_call: TRBV27; d_call: TRBD1
cdr3_nt: TGTGCCAGCATCAGACAGGTTAATCCCCCCTACGAGCAGTACTTC; cdr3_aa: CASIRQVNPPYEQYF; j_call: TRBJ2-7; clone_size: NA; v_call: TRBV28; d_call: NA
cdr3_nt: TGTGCCAGCAGCCAAGGGCAGGGAAGCAATCAGCCCCAGCATTTT; cdr3_aa: CASSQGQGSNQPQHF; j_call: TRBJ1-5; clone_size: NA; v_call: TRBV3-1/TRBV3-2; d_call: NA
cdr3_nt: TGCGCCAGCAGCCCGGACAGGGGAGGAAACACCATATATTTT; cdr3_aa: CASSPDRGGNTIYF; j_call: TRBJ1-3; clone_size: NA; v_call: TRBV5-1; d_call: TRBD1
cdr3_nt: TGTGCCAGCAGCTCCAAATCGGGACAGCCCGACAATGAGCAGTTCTTC; cdr3_aa: CASSSKSGQPDNEQFF; j_call: TRBJ2-1; clone_size: NA; v_call: TRBV7-9; d_call: TRBD1
cdr3_nt: TGTGCCAGCAGCTCCAGGGGGCCGACTAATGAAAAACTGTTTTTT; cdr3_aa: CASSSRGPTNEKLFF; j_call: TRBJ1-4; clone_size: NA; v_call: TRBV7-9; d_call: TRBD1
cdr3_nt: TGTGCCAGCAGGACAACTAACTATGGCTACACCTTC; cdr3_aa: CASRTTNYGYTF; j_call: TRBJ1-2; clone_size: many; v_call: TRBV7-9; d_call: NA
cdr3_nt: TGTGCCAGCAGCTCCACTCGGACAGGGAACTATGGCTACACCTTC; cdr3_aa: CASSSTRTGNYGYTF; j_call: TRBJ1-2; clone_size: NA; v_call: TRBV11-2; d_call: TRBD1
cdr3_nt: TGTGCCTGGGGGGACAGGGGGAAGAGGCGATATGGCTACACCTTC; cdr3_aa: CAWGDRGKRRYGYTF; j_call: TRBJ1-2; clone_size: NA; v_call: TRBV30; d_call: TRBD1
cdr3_nt: TGTGCCAGCAGCCGAGGACAGATAAACTATGGCTACACCTTC; cdr3_aa: CASSRGQINYGYTF; j_call: TRBJ1-2; clone_size: NA; v_call: TRBV7-8; d_call: NA
cdr3_nt: TGTGCCAGCAGCGTAGTTGAGACAGGCTTGAACACTGAAGCTTTCTTT; cdr3_aa: CASSVVETGLNTEAFF; j_call: TRBJ1-1; clone_size: NA; v_call: TRBV9; d_call: NA
cdr3_nt: TGTGCCAGTAGTATAGACCCCCCACACCCGGCAGGGGGCCAGCCCCAGCATTTT; cdr3_aa: CASSIDPPHPAGGQPQHF; j_call: TRBJ1-5; clone_size: NA; v_call: TRBV19; d_call: TRBD1
cdr3_nt: TGTGCCATCACAGGGGGTGGTAAGAACACTGAAGCTTTCTTT; cdr3_aa: CAITGGGKNTEAFF; j_call: TRBJ1-1; clone_size: NA; v_call: TRBV10-3; d_call: TRBD1
cdr3_nt: TGTGCCAGCAGTCCCCGCCCCGACAGCTCCTACGAGCAGTACTTC; cdr3_aa: CASSPRPDSSYEQYF; j_call: TRBJ2-7; clone_size: NA; v_call: TRBV27; d_call: NA
cdr3_nt: TGTGCCAGCAGCGCACCGGCTGGGGCGGACGACTATGGCTACACCTTC; cdr3_aa: CASSAPAGADDYGYTF; j_call: TRBJ1-2; clone_size: NA; v_call: TRBV6-2/TRBV6-3; d_call: NA
cdr3_nt: TGCGCCAGCAGTTCAGATACAAACACGAAATATAATTCACCCCTCCACTTT; cdr3_aa: CASSSDTNTKYNSPLHF; j_call: TRBJ1-6; clone_size: NA; v_call: TRBV5-1; d_call: NA
cdr3_nt: TGCGCCAGCAGTCCCACCGCCGGGACAGGCAACACAGATACGCAGTATTTT; cdr3_aa: CASSPTAGTGNTDTQYF; j_call: TRBJ2-3; clone_size: NA; v_call: TRBV10-1; d_call: TRBD1
cdr3_nt: TGTGCCAGCAGCTTTGCCGGGACTAGCACAGATACGCAGTATTTT; cdr3_aa: CASSFAGTSTDTQYF; j_call: TRBJ2-3; clone_size: few; v_call: TRBV9; d_call: NA
cdr3_nt: TGTGCCAGCAGTTACTGGAGCTCTGGGGCCAACGTCCTGACTTTC; cdr3_aa: CASSYWSSGANVLTF; j_call: TRBJ2-6; clone_size: NA; v_call: TRBV6-5; d_call: NA
cdr3_nt: TGTGCCAGCTCGCCCCGGGGGGCATTTTCCAATCAGCCCCAGCATTTT; cdr3_aa: CASSPRGAFSNQPQHF; j_call: TRBJ1-5; clone_size: once; v_call: TRBV5-5; d_call: NA
cdr3_nt: TGTGCCAGCAGCGTGGAGGGGATGGACAGGGAAATCGATGAGCAGTTCTTC; cdr3_aa: CASSVEGMDREIDEQFF; j_call: TRBJ2-1; clone_size: NA; v_call: TRBV9; d_call: TRBD1
cdr3_nt: TGTGCCAGCAGTGGATTTAGTACCGGGGAGCTGTTTTTT; cdr3_aa: CASSGFSTGELFF; j_call: TRBJ2-2; clone_size: NA; v_call: TRBV2; d_call: NA
cdr3_nt: TGCGCCAGCAGCTTTGCGGGGGCCGCCGTCGGGGAGCTGTTTTTT; cdr3_aa: CASSFAGAAVGELFF; j_call: TRBJ2-2; clone_size: NA; v_call: TRBV5-1; d_call: NA
cdr3_nt: TGTGCCAGCAGCTTACCTTTTAATACGCAGTATTTT; cdr3_aa: CASSLPFNTQYF; j_call: TRBJ2-3; clone_size: NA; v_call: TRBV11-2; d_call: NA
cdr3_nt: TGTGCCAGCAGCTTAGGTGGTTGGGGGACAGGGAGACGCACCGGGGAGCTGTTTTTT; cdr3_aa: CASSLGGWGTGRRTGELFF; j_call: TRBJ2-2; clone_size: NA; v_call: TRBV11-3; d_call: TRBD1
cdr3_nt: TGTGCCAGCAGCCAAGATCGGCGGGATGAGCAGTTCTTC; cdr3_aa: CASSQDRRDEQFF; j_call: TRBJ2-1; clone_size: NA; v_call: TRBV4-2; d_call: NA
cdr3_nt: TGTGCCAGCAGTTTCCTAGAGGCCCCTGAGCAGTTCTTC; cdr3_aa: CASSFLEAPEQFF; j_call: TRBJ2-1; clone_size: NA; v_call: TRBV6-5; d_call: NA
cdr3_nt: TGCGCCAGCAGCCCAAGCGGAGGCTACGAGCAGTACTTC; cdr3_aa: CASSPSGGYEQYF; j_call: TRBJ2-7; clone_size: few; v_call: TRBV5-1; d_call: NA
cdr3_nt: TGTGCCAGCAGCCGCGTCAAAGCGGGGTACTACTACGAGCAGTACTTC; cdr3_aa: CASSRVKAGYYYEQYF; j_call: TRBJ2-7; clone_size: NA; v_call: TRBV28; d_call: TRBD2
cdr3_nt: TGTGCCAGCAGCCTCGTCGGGTTTGCCACCTTC; cdr3_aa: CASSLVGFATF; j_call: TRBJ1-2; clone_size: NA; v_call: TRBV5-6; d_call: NA
cdr3_nt: TGTGCCAGCAGCTTTAGCGGGAGAACAGATACGCAGTATTTT; cdr3_aa: CASSFSGRTDTQYF; j_call: TRBJ2-3; clone_size: NA; v_call: TRBV7-2; d_call: TRBD2
cdr3_nt: TGTGCCTGGAGTTTTACTAGCGGGGGACGGATAGCCAAAAACATTCAGTACTTC; cdr3_aa: CAWSFTSGGRIAKNIQYF; j_call: TRBJ2-4; clone_size: NA; v_call: TRBV30; d_call: TRBD2